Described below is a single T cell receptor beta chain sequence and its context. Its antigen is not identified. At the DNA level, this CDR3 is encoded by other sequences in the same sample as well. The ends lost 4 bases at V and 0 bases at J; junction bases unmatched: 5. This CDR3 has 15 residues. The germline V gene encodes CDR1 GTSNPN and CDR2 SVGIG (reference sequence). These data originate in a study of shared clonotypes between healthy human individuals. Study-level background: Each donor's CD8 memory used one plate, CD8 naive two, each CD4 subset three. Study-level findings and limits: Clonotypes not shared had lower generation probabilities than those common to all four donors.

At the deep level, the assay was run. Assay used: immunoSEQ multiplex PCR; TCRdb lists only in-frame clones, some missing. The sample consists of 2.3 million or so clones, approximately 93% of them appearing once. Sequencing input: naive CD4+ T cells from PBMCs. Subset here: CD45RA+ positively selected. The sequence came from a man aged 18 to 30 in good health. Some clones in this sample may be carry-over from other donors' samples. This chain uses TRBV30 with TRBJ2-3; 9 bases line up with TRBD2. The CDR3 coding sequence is TGTGCCTGGACCCCGACTAGCGGCAGCACAGATACGCAGTATTTT. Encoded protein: CAWTPTSGSTDTQYF. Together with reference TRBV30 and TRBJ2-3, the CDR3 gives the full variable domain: SQTIHQWPATLVQPVGSPLSLECTVEGTSNPNLYWYRQAAGRGLQLLFYSVGIGQISSEVPQNLSASRPQDRQFILSSKKLLLSDSGFYLCAWTPTSGSTDTQYFGPGTRLTVL.